The 6 T cell receptor beta chains below were found in one sample sequenced in a study of blood T cell repertoires in COVID-19. Sequencing used immunoSEQ multiplex PCR; TCRdb keeps in-frame clones, though not all of them. The profile shows 160,000 or so clones, about four fifths of them singletons. The specimen sequenced was peripheral blood. The source of these receptors is a woman at least 80 years old with acute or convalescent COVID-19.

This chain uses TRBV2 with TRBJ1-5; D may be TRBD1 (5 bases). V shed 6 bases and J shed 1 base, with 13 bases lying between them. CDR1 is SNHLY and CDR2 is FYNNEI in the germline V gene. This CDR3 is built from 15 residues. The CDR3 nucleotides are TGTGCCAGCAGCCCCAGGGTTGGAAGCAATCAGCCCCAGCATTTT. Its translation: CASSPRVGSNQPQHF.

The V call is TRBV30, the J call TRBJ2-7; D is possibly TRBD1 (5 bases). CDR1 is GTSNPN and CDR2 is SVGIG in the germline V gene (reference sequence). V lost 4 bases and J 5 bases, leaving 15 bases between the germline ends. The CDR3 is 13 amino acids. The CDR3: CAWTKGQSHEQYF. The CDR3 DNA is TGTGCCTGGACCAAGGGGCAATCCCACGAGCAGTACTTC. Based on the CDR3 plus reference TRBV30 and TRBJ2-7, the full variable domain is SQTIHQWPATLVQPVGSPLSLECTVEGTSNPNLYWYRQAAGRGLQLLFYSVGIGQISSEVPQNLSASRPQDRQFILSSKKLLLSDSGFYLCAWTKGQSHEQYFGPGTRLTVT.

The genes are TRBV19 and TRBJ1-2; TRBD1 aligns across 9 bases. The V and J ends lost 6 bases and 7 bases, in that order; junction bases with no gene match: 12. The CDR3 extends over 15 amino acids. CDR1 is LNHDA and CDR2 is SQIVND in the germline V gene (reference sequence). In DNA form, the CDR3 reads TGTGCCAGTAGCGTGGGGGGACAGGGCGTATTTGGCTACACCTTC. This encodes CASSVGGQGVFGYTF. The full variable domain, its missing parts supplied by reference TRBV19 and TRBJ1-2, is DGGITQSPKYLFRKEGQNVTLSCEQNLNHDAMYWYRQDPGQGLRLIYYSQIVNDFQKGDIAEGYSVSREKKESFPLTVTSAQKNPTAFYLCASSVGGQGVFGYTFGSGTRLTVV.

The chain joins TRBV10-1 to TRBJ2-7, with TRBD1 identical over 8 bases. Unmatched junction bases numbered 4, after V lost 6 bases and J lost 3 bases. The CDR3 loop spans 13 amino acids. CDR1 is WNHNN and CDR2 is SYGVQD in the germline V gene (reference sequence). The CDR3 protein is CASSNGQGYEQYF. Here the CDR3 DNA reads TGCGCCAGCAGCAATGGACAGGGCTACGAGCAGTACTTC.

This clone was found a few times. The rearrangement links TRBV6-5 to TRBJ2-7; 7 positions agree with TRBD1. The V gene's germline CDR1 is MNHEY and CDR2 SVGAGI. The CDR3 has 15 residues. Trimming removed 6 bases from V and 3 bases from J; junction bases left unmatched: 11. Here the CDR3 DNA reads TGTGCCAGCAGCAAAACACGGGACAGTTACTACGAGCAGTACTTC. This codes for CASSKTRDSYYEQYF.

V is TRBV2 and J is TRBJ1-5; 11 nucleotides match TRBD1. Germline loops: CDR1 SNHLY, CDR2 FYNNEI. CDR3 size: 16 residues. With V trimmed by 3 bases and J by 6 bases, 7 bases remained unmatched. CDR3 region: CASSEDRGRPFQPQHF. The CDR3 DNA follows: TGTGCCAGCAGTGAGGACAGGGGGCGACCGTTTCAGCCCCAGCATTTT.